This record looks at one T cell receptor (beta chain) sequence and its context. Its antigen is undetermined. This entry belongs to a study of OX40 agonist ivuxolimab in advanced cancers. Study in general: Dose-escalation cases comprised hepatocellular carcinoma, melanoma, renal cell or head and neck cancer. Regarding the study as a whole: On average, CD8+ T cells had more expanded clones than CD4+. Expanded peripheral T-cell antigen specificity went undetermined.

CDR1 SEHNR and CDR2 FQNEAQ come from the germline V gene (reference sequence). This CDR3 spans 14 amino acids. With V trimmed by 8 bases and J by 2 bases, 3 bases remained unmatched. Patients were ineligible given autoimmune disease history or systemic immunosuppression. Measured with immunoSEQ multiplex PCR; TCRdb has only the in-frame clones, and not every one. The top ten clones hold approximately 15% of a sample with some 50,000 clones, about 86% of them seen once. The clonotype was recovered from an adult with an advanced solid tumor such as melanoma, head and neck, liver or kidney cancer. The sequenced sample was CD4+ or CD8+ T cells sorted from blood, obtained in a trial of the OX40 agonist ivuxolimab. This chain connects TRBV7-9 to TRBJ1-6, with 7 bases aligning to TRBD1. The CDR3 is CASGGTAYNSPLHF. Here the CDR3 DNA reads TGTGCCAGCGGGGGGACAGCCTATAATTCACCCCTCCACTTT.